These 8 T cell receptor beta chains originate from one sample sequenced in a study of human T cells and chemical hapten exposure (dated by TCRdb to about 2021). Preparation of the library involved RACE. Instrument used: NextSeq 500. TCRdb handled the public reads itself, with Q25 trimming in fastp and clone calling in MiXCR, and kept productive beta chains. Rows are unified per CDR3 protein, each entry keeping the most common DNA and genes. A total of around 380,000 distinct CDR3 sequences appear in this sample, roughly 4.8% of them only once. Under 2.5% of the sample is taken by the ten largest. The sample's time point, from its label and the paper: patch test 1, 2 weeks after DPC sensitization. In the paper's terms, the treatment or condition label means: therapeutic diphenylcyclopropenone sensitization with weekly scalp DPC. The sequences come from whole blood, collected in connection with sensitization to the hapten diphenylcyclopropenone (DPC). The source is a woman between 50 and 59 years old with alopecia areata. Some clones in this sample may be carry-over from other donors' samples.

This clonotype was observed many times. J is TRBJ1-5 and V is TRBV7-6; perhaps TRBD1 as D (6 bases). The CDR3 loop spans 17 amino acids. Trimming took 5 bases from V and 0 from J, leaving 17 bases between them. Germline V gives CDR1 SGHVS, CDR2 FNYEAQ. The CDR3 DNA follows: TGTGCCAGCAGCCCTACTGACAGGTACTATAGCAATCAGCCCCAGCATTTT. It yields the protein CASSPTDRYYSNQPQHF. Full variable domain (remainder filled in from reference TRBV7-6 and TRBJ1-5): GAGVSQSPRYKVTKRGQDVALRCDPISGHVSLYWYRQALGQGPEFLTYFNYEAQQDKSGLPNDRFSAERPEGSISTLTIQRTEQRDSAMYRCASSPTDRYYSNQPQHFGDGTRLSIL.

The rearrangement uses TRBV5-1 and TRBJ2-6; D possibly corresponds to TRBD1 (5 bases). CDR1 is SGHRS and CDR2 is YFSETQ in the germline V gene. Between the trimmed V and J ends, which lost 7 bases and 0 bases, there was a span of 11 bases. CDR3 size: 15 residues. This CDR3 reads CASGNRNSGANVLTF. CDR3 DNA: TGCGCCAGCGGAAACAGGAACTCTGGGGCCAACGTCCTGACTTTC.

This clonotype has ten or more counts. This chain links TRBV20-1 with TRBJ1-5, with D tentatively TRBD1 (5 bases). Looked up from germline, CDR1 is DFQATT and CDR2 is SNEGSKA (reference sequence). CDR3 size: 16 residues. V lost 0 bases and J 4 bases, leaving 16 bases between the germline ends. The CDR3 DNA is TGCAGTGCTAGAGATCCGAGGGGACCTCAAAATCAGCCCCAGCATTTT. It codes for CSARDPRGPQNQPQHF.

This clonotype was seen a few times. This chain links TRBV6-5 with TRBJ1-5; 8 nucleotides agree with TRBD1. V trimming: 1 base; J trimming: 3 bases; junction bases outside the gene matches: 14. Germline V gives CDR1 MNHEY, CDR2 SVGAGI. The CDR3 has 19 amino acids. CDR3 coding DNA: TGTGCCAGCAGTTACTTGCAGGGGGCCACGGACCCATACAATCAGCCCCAGCATTTT. Translated, it gives CASSYLQGATDPYNQPQHF.

Only a few counts were recorded for this clonotype. V is TRBV11-2 and J is TRBJ1-2; D not certain. The CDR3 consists of 11 residues. The germline V gene has CDR1 SGHAT and CDR2 FQNNGV. Deletions cut 4 bases from V and 8 bases from J, with 8 bases between. The CDR3 sequence: CASSSWGGYTF. The CDR3 DNA is TGTGCCAGCAGCTCATGGGGAGGCTACACCTTC. The whole variable domain, filled in from reference TRBV11-2 and TRBJ1-2, reads EAGVAQSPRYKIIEKRQSVAFWCNPISGHATLYWYQQILGQGPKLLIQFQNNGVVDDSQLPKDRFSAERLKGVDSTLKIQPAKLEDSAVYLCASSSWGGYTFGSGTRLTVV.

The chain has TRBV3-1 and TRBJ2-3, with D possibly matching TRBD1 (6 bases). CDR1 and CDR2 (germline): LGHDT, YNNKEL (reference sequence). V lost 3 bases, J lost 7 bases, and 11 bases lay in between. This CDR3 has 13 amino acids. The CDR3 nucleotides read TGTGCCAGCAGCCACCCGGACAGAAATACGCAGTATTTT. This encodes CASSHPDRNTQYF.

Many counts were recorded for this clonotype. The genes are TRBV20-1 and TRBJ1-4; D not certain. This CDR3 has 16 residues. The V end lost 2 bases, the J end lost 0 bases, and 13 bases lay between the germline ends. The germline V gene has CDR1 DFQATT and CDR2 SNEGSKA (reference sequence). CDR3 coding DNA: TGCAGTGCTAGAAACTTTTTTAGGGCAACTAATGAAAAACTGTTTTTT. This codes for CSARNFFRATNEKLFF.

This clonotype was detected ten times or more. V usage is TRBV3-1 and J usage is TRBJ1-3; D is uncertain. CDR1 and CDR2 from the germline V gene are LGHDT and YNNKEL (reference sequence). Trimming took off 3 bases at V and 0 bases at J, with 9 bases between the two ends. The CDR3 length is 15 residues. CDR3 region: CASSQSGLSGNTIYF. In nucleotides, the CDR3 is TGTGCCAGCAGCCAGAGCGGGCTCTCTGGAAACACCATATATTTT. Full variable domain (missing parts from reference TRBV3-1 and TRBJ1-3): DTAVSQTPKYLVTQMGNDKSIKCEQNLGHDTMYWYKQDSKKFLKIMFSYNNKELIINETVPNRFSPKSPDKAHLNLHINSLELGDSAVYFCASSQSGLSGNTIYFGEGSWLTVV.